Below, 18 T cell receptor beta chains from the same sample are listed, as sequenced in a study of blood T cell repertoires in COVID-19. Some clones are missing from TCRdb's copy, which holds only in-frame ones; the method was immunoSEQ multiplex PCR. The sample yields 200,000 to 250,000 clones, 75% to 85% seen once. Sequencing used peripheral blood. Every receptor here comes from a woman in her 70s with acute or convalescent COVID-19.

This clone was counted between two and nine times. The chain couples TRBV5-1 to TRBJ1-5; maybe TRBD1 (6 bases). There are 15 residues in the CDR3. V dropped 0 bases and J dropped 4 bases, with 11 bases sitting between them. Germline V gives CDR1 SGHRS, CDR2 YFSETQ. CDR3 DNA: TGCGCCAGCAGCTTGGAGGGGGTTGGTAATCAGCCCCAGCATTTT. Its translation is CASSLEGVGNQPQHF.

This chain uses TRBV14 with TRBJ2-3; tentative D call: TRBD1 (6 bases). The ends were cut back, 2 bases at V and 1 base at J, with 7 bases in the middle. This CDR3 comprises 14 residues. CDR1 and CDR2 (germline): SGHDN, FVKESK. CDR3 sequence reads: CASSQRQGTDTQYF. CDR3 sequence (DNA): TGTGCCAGCAGCCAACGACAGGGCACAGATACGCAGTATTTT.

As to this clone: Within the sample, other DNA sequences also encode this same CDR3. This rearrangement joins TRBV4-3 to TRBJ1-5, with TRBD1 as a possible D gene (6 bases). The V end was cut by 0 bases, the J end by 7 bases, with 7 bases between. From germline, CDR1 is LGHNA and CDR2 YSLEER. There are 13 residues in the CDR3. The CDR3 sequence: CASSQDRGQPQHF. DNA for the CDR3: TGCGCCAGCAGCCAAGACAGGGGACAGCCCCAGCATTTT.

This clone was counted a single time. This chain joins TRBV5-4 and TRBJ1-6; 12 bases line up with TRBD1. The CDR3 totals 16 residues. Losses at the gene ends were 2 bases for V and 10 bases for J; bases not matched to a gene: 7. Germline CDR1 is SGHNT and CDR2 is YYREEE (reference sequence). The CDR3 region is CASSFGGQGARSPLHF. CDR3 nucleotide sequence: TGTGCCAGCAGCTTCGGGGGACAGGGGGCAAGGTCACCCCTCCACTTT.

This chain connects TRBV29-1 to TRBJ1-4; 10 nucleotides align to TRBD1. This CDR3 is built from 15 residues. V trimming: 5 bases; J trimming: 4 bases; junction bases outside the gene matches: 7. Germline V gene sequence: CDR1 SQVTM, CDR2 ANQGSEA. As DNA, the CDR3 is TGCAGCGTTAGGACAGGGGGTTCCTATAATGAAAAACTGTTTTTT. Its translation: CSVRTGGSYNEKLFF.

The V gene is TRBV19, the J gene TRBJ1-1; 9 bases line up with TRBD1. The CDR3 extends over 15 amino acids. CDR1 LNHDA and CDR2 SQIVND come from the germline V gene (reference sequence). Trimming at V came to 3 bases and at J to 1 base, leaving 3 bases not matched to a gene. The CDR3 region is CASSMTGQGNTEAFF. CDR3 coding DNA: TGTGCCAGTAGTATGACGGGACAGGGGAACACTGAAGCTTTCTTT.

The V and J genes are TRBV29-1 and TRBJ1-5; D not certain. In germline, CDR1 is SQVTM, CDR2 ANQGSEA. V was clipped by 4 bases and J by 2 bases, with 12 bases between them. The CDR3 totals 14 residues. In nucleotides, the CDR3 is TGCAGCGTTGGCTCCGGGTATGGCAATCAGCCCCAGCATTTT. This translates into CSVGSGYGNQPQHF.

Comments on this clone: Other DNA sequences in the sample encode the same CDR3. The chain joins TRBV27 to TRBJ1-5; no clear D. The germline CDR1 and CDR2 sequences are MNHEY and SMNVEV (reference sequence). Trimming took off 5 bases at V and 3 bases at J, with 5 bases between the two ends. The CDR3 is 12 amino acids. The CDR3 nucleotides read TGTGCCAGCAGTCCCAACAATCAGCCCCAGCATTTT. It yields the protein CASSPNNQPQHF.

V and J are TRBV9 and TRBJ2-7, with 9 bases aligning to TRBD1. The germline CDR1 and CDR2 sequences are SGDLS and YYNGEE. The trim removed 0 bases at V and 6 bases at J, leaving 10 bases unmatched. This CDR3 is 16 amino acids long. CDR3 sequence: CASSVDLQTGGTEQYF. The CDR3 DNA is TGTGCCAGCAGCGTAGACCTTCAAACAGGGGGCACCGAGCAGTACTTC. The complete variable domain, with remaining parts taken from reference TRBV9 and TRBJ2-7, reads DSGVTQTPKHLITATGQRVTLRCSPRSGDLSVYWYQQSLDQGLQFLIQYYNGEERAKGNILERFSAQQFPDLHSELNLSSLELGDSALYFCASSVDLQTGGTEQYFGPGTRLTVT.

The rearrangement joins TRBV7-9 to TRBJ2-2; tentatively, D is TRBD2 (6 bases). V was clipped by 4 bases and J by 2 bases, with 14 bases between them. Looked up from germline, CDR1 is SEHNR and CDR2 is FQNEAQ (reference sequence). The CDR3 runs to 16 residues. CDR3 loop: CASSSMGLSNTGELFF. In DNA, the CDR3 is TGTGCCAGCAGCTCAATGGGACTTAGTAACACCGGGGAGCTGTTTTTT. Full variable domain (missing parts from reference TRBV7-9 and TRBJ2-2): DTGVSQNPRHKITKRGQNVTFRCDPISEHNRLYWYRQTLGQGPEFLTYFQNEAQLEKSRLLSDRFSAERPKGSFSTLEIQRTEQGDSAMYLCASSSMGLSNTGELFFGEGSRLTVL.

The chain uses TRBV18 and TRBJ2-5; 7 positions agree with TRBD1. CDR3 length: 15 amino acids. Germline V gives CDR1 KGHSH, CDR2 LQKENI. Trimming removed 4 bases from V and 2 bases from J; junction bases left unmatched: 7. The CDR3 nucleotides read TGTGCCAGCTCACAGGGGGCGCGGTCTCAAGAGACCCAGTACTTC. Translated: CASSQGARSQETQYF.

The count of this clone is one. This chain uses TRBV6-2 or TRBV6-3 with TRBJ1-1; the match to TRBD1 covers 9 bases. This CDR3 spans 16 amino acids. Looked up from germline, CDR1 is MNHEY and CDR2 is SVGEGT. J gave up 7 bases and V 4 bases, and 13 bases lay outside the gene matches. CDR3 sequence: CASSSDRGSSLFEAFF. CDR3 sequence (DNA): TGTGCCAGCAGTTCCGACAGGGGGTCCTCCCTATTTGAAGCTTTCTTT.

The V and J genes are TRBV4-1 and TRBJ1-4, with D possibly TRBD1 on 5 matching bases. CDR3 size: 16 residues. Trimming stripped 0 bases from V and 7 bases from J, with 15 bases between. Germline values: CDR1 MGHRA, CDR2 YSYEKL. The CDR3 spells CASSQDPQGGSEKLFF. Written as DNA, the CDR3 is TGCGCCAGCAGCCAAGATCCCCAGGGAGGGAGTGAAAAACTGTTTTTT.

The rearrangement uses TRBV6-5 and TRBJ1-1; 7 bases are a match to TRBD1. The trim removed 6 bases at V and 9 bases at J, leaving 4 bases unmatched. The germline gives CDR1 MNHEY, CDR2 SVGAGI. The CDR3 is made up of 11 amino acids. In DNA form, the CDR3 reads TGTGCCAGCAGCGACAGGGTTCAAGCTTTCTTT. Protein: CASSDRVQAFF.

This sequence joins TRBV28 and TRBJ1-2; D gene uncertain. Germline CDR1 reads MDHEN; CDR2 reads SYDVKM. The CDR3 totals 13 residues. Deletions cut 6 bases from V and 7 bases from J, with 15 bases between. CDR3 sequence: CASRDLKRSGYTF. The CDR3 DNA reads as TGTGCCAGCAGGGATCTGAAGAGGTCTGGCTACACCTTC.

The gene calls are TRBV10-3 and TRBJ1-2; no firm D call. The V end was cut by 5 bases, the J end by 4 bases, with 5 bases between. The CDR3 is 11 residues long. Germline CDR1 and CDR2: ENHRY and SYGVKD. The CDR3 bases are TGTGCCATCAGTCCCGGCTATGGCTACACCTTC. Its translation is CAISPGYGYTF.

The rearrangement joins TRBV19 to TRBJ2-3; TRBD1 agrees at 8 bases. V shed 5 bases, J shed 0 bases, and the junction held 4 bases outside the gene matches. Per the germline V gene, CDR1 is LNHDA and CDR2 is SQIVND (reference sequence). CDR3 length: 15 residues. The CDR3 reads CASSSGQASTDTQYF. The CDR3 DNA reads TGTGCCAGTAGTTCGGGACAGGCGAGCACAGATACGCAGTATTTT.

The gene calls are TRBV7-2 and TRBJ2-1, with 8 positions matching TRBD2. Trimming took 5 bases from V and 3 from J; bases not matched to a gene: 9. This CDR3 has 16 residues. Germline loops: CDR1 SGHTA, CDR2 FQGNSA. The CDR3 is CASSNGLAAYYNEQFF. CDR3 DNA: TGTGCCAGCAGCAATGGACTAGCTGCATACTACAATGAGCAGTTCTTC. The full variable domain, with the rest looked up from reference TRBV7-2 and TRBJ2-1, is GAGVSQSPSNKVTEKGKDVELRCDPISGHTALYWYRQSLGQGLEFLIYFQGNSAPDKSGLPSDRFSAERTGGSVSTLTIQRTQQEDSAVYLCASSNGLAAYYNEQFFGPGTRLTVL.